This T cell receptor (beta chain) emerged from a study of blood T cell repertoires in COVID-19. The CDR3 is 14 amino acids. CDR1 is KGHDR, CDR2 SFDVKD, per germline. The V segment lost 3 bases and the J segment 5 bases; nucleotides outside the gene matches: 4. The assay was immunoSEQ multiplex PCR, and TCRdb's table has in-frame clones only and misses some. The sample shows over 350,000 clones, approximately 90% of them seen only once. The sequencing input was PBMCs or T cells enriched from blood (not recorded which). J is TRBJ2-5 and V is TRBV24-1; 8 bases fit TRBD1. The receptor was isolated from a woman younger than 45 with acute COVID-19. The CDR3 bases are TGTGCCACCAGTGATGGGACAGGAGGGGAGACCCAGTACTTC. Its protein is CATSDGTGGETQYF.